This T cell receptor beta chain was sequenced in a study of CD8 T cells in Susac syndrome. RNA in amounts of roughly 0.5 to 1 ug was reverse transcribed with random hexamers. One entry per CDR3 protein results from TCRdb running MiXCR on the immunoSEQ multiplex PCR reads. The repertoire includes tens of thousands of distinct CDR3 sequences, nearly 96% of them detected once, and over 0.09% sits in the top ten. Trimming shortened V by 3 bases and J by 4 bases, and 9 bases separated the two germline ends. Germline CDR1 is SGHTA and CDR2 is FQGNSA. This CDR3 comprises 14 residues. This chain joins TRBV7-2 and TRBJ2-2; D possibly corresponds to TRBD2 (5 bases). The origin of this receptor is a human donor with multiple sclerosis. The sequenced sample was CD4+ T cells from PBMCs. CDR3 sequence: CASSFQRGTGELFF. CDR3 coding DNA: TGTGCCAGCAGCTTCCAACGGGGCACCGGGGAGCTGTTTTTT.